These T cell receptor beta chains were read from a single sample in a study of blood T cell repertoires in COVID-19. This table comes from immunoSEQ multiplex PCR, and its TCRdb copy is limited to in-frame clones, with some not included. The sample lists approximately 140,000 clones, 84% seen once, with less than 9% in the top ten. Sequenced: peripheral blood. The receptors were sampled from a man younger than 45 with COVID-19, enrolled during active disease. Both conserved end residues are part of each CDR3. A D gene is named only where the DNA matches it firmly. The size of a clone is reported for some rows only, either as once, few or many, or as a class for expanded clones.

>TRBD2|TRBJ2-2|once|TRBV19
TGTGCCAGTAGTATAAGGGCTAGCGGGGACGGGGAGCTGTTTTTT
CASSIRASGDGELFF
>.|TRBJ1-1|few|TRBV10-3
TGTGCCATCAGTGAGTCAAGGGGGATGAACACTGAAGCTTTCTTT
CAISESRGMNTEAFF
>TRBD1|TRBJ2-3|.|TRBV6-2/TRBV6-3
TGTGCCAGCAGTTACACAGGGGAAACAGATACGCAGTATTTT
CASSYTGETDTQYF
>TRBD1|TRBJ2-3|.|TRBV18
TGTGCCAGCTCACCCAGACAGGGCGAGACAGATACGCAGTATTTT
CASSPRQGETDTQYF
>.|TRBJ1-1|.|TRBV19
TGTGCCAGTAGTACCGGAGTCAGGGGAACTGAAGCTTTCTTT
CASSTGVRGTEAFF
>.|TRBJ2-2|.|TRBV2
TGTGCCAAAGAGAGAACGAACACCGGGGAGCTGTTTTTT
CAKERTNTGELFF
>.|TRBJ2-7|.|TRBV19
TGTGCCAGTAGTCCCGCACTTGGCGGCGAAAGCTCCTACGAGCAGTACTTC
CASSPALGGESSYEQYF
>TRBD1|TRBJ1-2|.|TRBV30
TGTGCCTGGACCCAGGGGGCGCGAGGCTACACCTTC
CAWTQGARGYTF
>.|TRBJ2-2|.|TRBV30
TGTGCCTGGAGTCCCCCCGGGGTCACCGGGGAGCTGTTTTTT
CAWSPPGVTGELFF
>.|TRBJ1-5|.|TRBV21-1
TGTGCCAGCAGCAAATTCCGATCGGACAACAGCAATCAGCCCCAGCATTTT
CASSKFRSDNSNQPQHF
>.|TRBJ1-4|.|TRBV15
TGTGCCACCAGCGCCCGGGCAAGCGACAGTGAAAAACTGTTTTTT
CATSARASDSEKLFF
>.|TRBJ1-1|once|TRBV12-3/TRBV12-4
TGTGCCAGCAGTACACCTAGGGGGACTGAAGCTTTCTTT
CASSTPRGTEAFF
>TRBD2|TRBJ2-1|.|TRBV2
TGTGCCAGCAGTGGAGGAGGGGCTAGCGGAACTAAAAGCTCCTACAATGAGCAGTTCTTC
CASSGGGASGTKSSYNEQFF
>.|TRBJ1-6|.|TRBV20-1
TGCAGTGCTAGCCTTAATTCACCCCTCCACTTT
CSASLNSPLHF
>TRBD1|TRBJ2-7|.|TRBV9
TGTGCCAGCAGCCCCATGGAGGGACAGGGCTACGAGCAGTACTTC
CASSPMEGQGYEQYF
>TRBD1|TRBJ1-1|.|TRBV28
TGTGCCAGCATGGGGGCGGGACAGGGCCAGAGTGAAGCTTTCTTT
CASMGAGQGQSEAFF
>.|TRBJ2-5|.|TRBV6-5
TGTGCCAGCAGTTACTCTTGGACTAAAGAGACCCAGTACTTC
CASSYSWTKETQYF
>.|TRBJ2-2|once|TRBV5-5
TGTGCCAGCAGCTTGGTGGCGTCCGGGGGGGAGCTGTTTTTT
CASSLVASGGELFF
>.|TRBJ1-5|.|TRBV19
TGTGCCAGTAGTAGCGCCCGTTTCAATCAGCCCCAGCATTTT
CASSSARFNQPQHF
>TRBD1|TRBJ2-2|.|TRBV19
TGTGCCAGTAGTACCGGGACAGGGGGCCGGGAGCTGTTTTTT
CASSTGTGGRELFF
>TRBD2|TRBJ2-3|.|TRBV18
TGTGCCAGCTCACCACTACCAGCGGGAGCCGTCCCAGATACGCAGTATTTT
CASSPLPAGAVPDTQYF
>TRBD1|TRBJ2-7|.|TRBV14
TGTGCCAGCAGCTTGGGACAGGGGACCTACGAGCAGTACTTC
CASSLGQGTYEQYF
>.|TRBJ1-2|.|TRBV11-2
TGTGCCAGCACCCCTGGACCGGGAGCTAACTATGGCTACACCTTC
CASTPGPGANYGYTF
>.|TRBJ2-1|many|TRBV30
TGTGCCTGGAGTAGGTCCCTAGGTTCGGAGCAGTTCTTC
CAWSRSLGSEQFF